This is a list of T cell receptor beta chains from one sample in a study of blood T cell repertoires in COVID-19. Produced via immunoSEQ multiplex PCR; TCRdb's table is partial and in-frame only. The sample holds around 130,000 clones; roughly 86% are singletons and the top ten take around 13%. Sample: peripheral blood. The receptors shown here come from a human donor in a cohort sampled during active COVID-19. Both conserved end residues are part of each CDR3. A D gene is named only where the DNA matches it firmly. Expanded clones get a size class; other rows say once, few or many, or leave the size out.

CDR3 protein: CASSLWERVNYEQYF; CDR3 DNA: TGTGCCAGCAGCTTGTGGGAGCGGGTGAACTACGAGCAGTACTTC; D gene: .; clone size: .; J gene: TRBJ2-7; V gene: TRBV5-4
CDR3 protein: CASSQDAGPALADTQYF; CDR3 DNA: TGTGCCAGCAGCCAAGATGCGGGGCCAGCTCTTGCAGATACGCAGTATTTT; D gene: .; clone size: .; J gene: TRBJ2-3; V gene: TRBV14
CDR3 protein: CASSRQAYNEQFF; CDR3 DNA: TGTGCCAGCAGCCGACAGGCATACAATGAGCAGTTCTTC; D gene: .; clone size: few; J gene: TRBJ2-1; V gene: TRBV7-9
CDR3 protein: CAWNNLEGAVRKTQYF; CDR3 DNA: TGTGCCTGGAATAACCTGGAGGGGGCCGTGAGAAAGACCCAGTACTTC; D gene: .; clone size: .; J gene: TRBJ2-5; V gene: TRBV30
CDR3 protein: CASSEWDRGRFSYTGELFF; CDR3 DNA: TGTGCCAGCAGCGAATGGGACAGGGGGCGATTTTCTTACACCGGGGAGCTGTTTTTT; D gene: TRBD1; clone size: once; J gene: TRBJ2-2; V gene: TRBV6-1
CDR3 protein: CASSVVVNTEAFF; CDR3 DNA: TGTGCCAGCAGCGTAGTAGTGAACACTGAAGCTTTCTTT; D gene: .; clone size: few; J gene: TRBJ1-1; V gene: TRBV9
CDR3 protein: CASSPEQRGGRRDQYF; CDR3 DNA: TGTGCCAGCAGCCCCGAGCAGCGGGGGGGCAGGAGGGACCAGTACTTC; D gene: TRBD2; clone size: .; J gene: TRBJ2-5; V gene: TRBV7-6
CDR3 protein: CASSSGTSDNEQFF; CDR3 DNA: TGTGCCAGCAGCTCTGGGACTAGCGACAATGAGCAGTTCTTC; D gene: TRBD2; clone size: .; J gene: TRBJ2-1; V gene: TRBV11-3
CDR3 protein: CASRLGSGGTSYNEQFF; CDR3 DNA: TGCGCCAGCAGACTGGGTAGCGGGGGGACCTCCTACAATGAGCAGTTCTTC; D gene: TRBD2; clone size: .; J gene: TRBJ2-1; V gene: TRBV5-1
CDR3 protein: CASSFRSGTDTQYF; CDR3 DNA: TGTGCCAGCAGCTTCCGCTCGGGCACAGATACGCAGTATTTT; D gene: .; clone size: .; J gene: TRBJ2-3; V gene: TRBV5-4
CDR3 protein: CASRTIRGYGYTF; CDR3 DNA: TGCGCCAGCCGCACCATCAGGGGCTATGGCTACACCTTC; D gene: .; clone size: once; J gene: TRBJ1-2; V gene: TRBV5-1
CDR3 protein: CASSQPGTPSYEQYF; CDR3 DNA: TGTGCCAGCAGCCAACCCGGGACTCCCTCCTACGAGCAGTACTTC; D gene: .; clone size: .; J gene: TRBJ2-7; V gene: TRBV3-1/TRBV3-2
CDR3 protein: CASSFAGRETQYF; CDR3 DNA: TGTGCCAGCAGTTTCGCGGGGAGAGAGACCCAGTACTTC; D gene: .; clone size: .; J gene: TRBJ2-5; V gene: TRBV12-3/TRBV12-4
CDR3 protein: CASSLAARSGSSYNSPLHF; CDR3 DNA: TGCGCCAGCAGCTTGGCGGCCCGTTCGGGGTCCTCCTATAATTCACCCCTCCACTTT; D gene: .; clone size: once; J gene: TRBJ1-6; V gene: TRBV5-1
CDR3 protein: CASSFIQGETQYF; CDR3 DNA: TGTGCCAGCAGCTTTATACAGGGGGAGACCCAGTACTTC; D gene: TRBD1; clone size: .; J gene: TRBJ2-5; V gene: TRBV7-7
CDR3 protein: CASSVEGQLNTEAFF; CDR3 DNA: TGTGCCAGCAGCGTAGAGGGACAGTTGAACACTGAAGCTTTCTTT; D gene: TRBD1; clone size: .; J gene: TRBJ1-1; V gene: TRBV9
CDR3 protein: CASSMGPYDSYNSPLHF; CDR3 DNA: TGTGCCAGTAGTATGGGGCCTTACGACTCCTATAATTCACCCCTCCACTTT; D gene: .; clone size: .; J gene: TRBJ1-6; V gene: TRBV19
CDR3 protein: CASSYHERGYGYTF; CDR3 DNA: TGTGCCAGCAGTTACCACGAAAGGGGCTATGGCTACACCTTC; D gene: .; clone size: few; J gene: TRBJ1-2; V gene: TRBV6-2/TRBV6-3
CDR3 protein: CAWNRQGATGEQYF; CDR3 DNA: TGTGCCTGGAATCGCCAGGGGGCTACGGGAGAGCAGTACTTC; D gene: TRBD1; clone size: .; J gene: TRBJ2-7; V gene: TRBV30
CDR3 protein: CASSLPGLAESDTQYF; CDR3 DNA: TGCGCCAGCAGTCTTCCGGGACTAGCGGAATCTGATACGCAGTATTTT; D gene: TRBD2; clone size: .; J gene: TRBJ2-3; V gene: TRBV5-1
CDR3 protein: CACRGSGGAVTYNEQFF; CDR3 DNA: TGTGCCTGCCGAGGTAGCGGGGGGGCCGTGACCTACAATGAGCAGTTCTTC; D gene: TRBD2; clone size: .; J gene: TRBJ2-1; V gene: TRBV30
CDR3 protein: CASSQEGGEGQETQYF; CDR3 DNA: TGTGCCAGCAGCCAAGAGGGGGGGGAGGGCCAAGAGACCCAGTACTTC; D gene: TRBD2; clone size: .; J gene: TRBJ2-5; V gene: TRBV4-2
CDR3 protein: CASSEGASSTDTQYF; CDR3 DNA: TGTGCCAGCAGTGAGGGGGCGTCTAGCACAGATACGCAGTATTTT; D gene: .; clone size: .; J gene: TRBJ2-3; V gene: TRBV6-1
CDR3 protein: CASSQAGYGYTF; CDR3 DNA: TGTGCCAGCAGCCAGGCCGGCTATGGCTACACCTTC; D gene: .; clone size: once; J gene: TRBJ1-2; V gene: TRBV11-2
CDR3 protein: CASSRSGTEAFF; CDR3 DNA: TGTGCCAGCAGCCGCTCGGGGACTGAAGCTTTCTTT; D gene: .; clone size: .; J gene: TRBJ1-1; V gene: TRBV3-1/TRBV3-2
CDR3 protein: CASSEGPRGGDYSPLHF; CDR3 DNA: TGTGCCAGCAGTGAAGGGCCCCGGGGGGGGGATTATTCACCCCTCCACTTT; D gene: .; clone size: .; J gene: TRBJ1-6; V gene: TRBV2
CDR3 protein: CASSYRREQPQHF; CDR3 DNA: TGTGCCAGCAGTTACAGGCGGGAACAGCCCCAGCATTTT; D gene: .; clone size: .; J gene: TRBJ1-5; V gene: TRBV6-2/TRBV6-3
CDR3 protein: CASTANYGYTF; CDR3 DNA: TGTGCCAGCACGGCTAACTATGGCTACACCTTC; D gene: .; clone size: .; J gene: TRBJ1-2; V gene: TRBV18
CDR3 protein: CATSTRTGGPNQPQHF; CDR3 DNA: TGTGCCACCAGCACCCGGACGGGGGGCCCGAATCAGCCCCAGCATTTT; D gene: .; clone size: .; J gene: TRBJ1-5; V gene: TRBV15
CDR3 protein: CASSRRTGFEQYF; CDR3 DNA: TGTGCCAGCAGCCGACGGACAGGGTTCGAGCAGTACTTC; D gene: TRBD1; clone size: .; J gene: TRBJ2-7; V gene: TRBV9
CDR3 protein: CASSLSGQGLTEAFF; CDR3 DNA: TGTGCCAGCTCACTATCGGGACAGGGCTTAACTGAAGCTTTCTTT; D gene: TRBD1; clone size: .; J gene: TRBJ1-1; V gene: TRBV18
CDR3 protein: CASSPFGGRDTGELFF; CDR3 DNA: TGTGCCAGCAGCCCCTTCGGGGGGCGGGACACCGGGGAGCTGTTTTTT; D gene: .; clone size: .; J gene: TRBJ2-2; V gene: TRBV14
CDR3 protein: CASLTGEGNSPLHF; CDR3 DNA: TGTGCCAGCCTCACAGGGGAAGGTAATTCACCCCTCCACTTT; D gene: TRBD1; clone size: .; J gene: TRBJ1-6; V gene: TRBV2
CDR3 protein: CASSLDGGAVDTQYF; CDR3 DNA: TGCGCCAGCAGCTTAGACGGAGGGGCGGTGGATACGCAGTATTTT; D gene: .; clone size: .; J gene: TRBJ2-3; V gene: TRBV5-1
CDR3 protein: CASSSSGTGAYGYTF; CDR3 DNA: TGTGCCAGCAGCTCGTCCGGGACAGGGGCCTATGGCTACACCTTC; D gene: TRBD1; clone size: .; J gene: TRBJ1-2; V gene: TRBV7-9
CDR3 protein: CASSSGLAESTDTQYF; CDR3 DNA: TGCGCCAGCAGCTCGGGACTAGCGGAGAGCACAGATACGCAGTATTTT; D gene: TRBD2; clone size: .; J gene: TRBJ2-3; V gene: TRBV5-1
CDR3 protein: CASSLRAPGTIPEKLFF; CDR3 DNA: TGTGCCAGCAGCCTAAGGGCCCCCGGGACTATCCCTGAAAAACTGTTTTTT; D gene: .; clone size: .; J gene: TRBJ1-4; V gene: TRBV27
CDR3 protein: CASSILGGSLGTDTQYF; CDR3 DNA: TGTGCCAGTAGTATATTAGGGGGCTCTCTCGGCACAGATACGCAGTATTTT; D gene: TRBD1; clone size: .; J gene: TRBJ2-3; V gene: TRBV19
CDR3 protein: CASSSGVSGYNEQFF; CDR3 DNA: TGTGCCAGTAGTTCGGGGGTTAGCGGCTACAATGAGCAGTTCTTC; D gene: .; clone size: .; J gene: TRBJ2-1; V gene: TRBV19
CDR3 protein: CASSNPTLYNEQFF; CDR3 DNA: TGTGCCAGTAGTAACCCGACTCTCTACAATGAGCAGTTCTTC; D gene: .; clone size: .; J gene: TRBJ2-1; V gene: TRBV19
CDR3 protein: CASSIPGSPNSPLHF; CDR3 DNA: TGTGCCAGTAGTATACCAGGGTCCCCGAATTCACCCCTCCACTTT; D gene: .; clone size: .; J gene: TRBJ1-6; V gene: TRBV19
CDR3 protein: CASSAGTESFSSYNEQFF; CDR3 DNA: TGTGCCAGCAGTGCCGGGACAGAGTCATTCAGCTCCTACAATGAGCAGTTCTTC; D gene: TRBD1; clone size: .; J gene: TRBJ2-1; V gene: TRBV6-1
CDR3 protein: CASSPPLALNTEAFF; CDR3 DNA: TGTGCCAGCTCACCACCGCTCGCGTTGAACACTGAAGCTTTCTTT; D gene: .; clone size: .; J gene: TRBJ1-1; V gene: TRBV18
CDR3 protein: CASSQGQGAVYGYTF; CDR3 DNA: TGTGCCAGCAGCCAGGGACAGGGGGCGGTCTATGGCTACACCTTC; D gene: TRBD1; clone size: .; J gene: TRBJ1-2; V gene: TRBV5-4
CDR3 protein: CASSLGSGAKNIQYF; CDR3 DNA: TGTGCCAGCAGCTTAGGTTCAGGAGCCAAAAACATTCAGTACTTC; D gene: .; clone size: .; J gene: TRBJ2-4; V gene: TRBV11-2